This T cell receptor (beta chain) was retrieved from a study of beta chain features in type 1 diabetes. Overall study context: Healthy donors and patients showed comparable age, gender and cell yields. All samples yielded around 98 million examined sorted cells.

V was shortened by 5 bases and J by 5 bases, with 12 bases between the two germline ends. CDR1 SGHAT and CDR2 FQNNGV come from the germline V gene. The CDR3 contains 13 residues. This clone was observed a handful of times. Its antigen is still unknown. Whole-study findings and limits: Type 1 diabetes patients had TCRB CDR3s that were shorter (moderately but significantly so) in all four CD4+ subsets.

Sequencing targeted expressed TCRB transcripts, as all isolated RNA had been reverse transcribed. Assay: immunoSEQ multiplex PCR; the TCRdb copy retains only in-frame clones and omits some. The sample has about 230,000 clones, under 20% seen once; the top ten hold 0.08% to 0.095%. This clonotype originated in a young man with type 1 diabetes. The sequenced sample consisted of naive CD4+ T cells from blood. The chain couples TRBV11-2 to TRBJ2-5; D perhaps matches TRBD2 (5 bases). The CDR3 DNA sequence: TGTGCCAGCAGCCCCAGCGGCTGGGAGACCCAGTACTTC. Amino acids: CASSPSGWETQYF.